These T cell receptor beta chains were read from a single sample in a study of early T cells in non-severe SARS-CoV-2 infection. Using its own MiXCR run on the 5' RACE reads, TCRdb lists one record per CDR3 protein. Of more than 80,000 distinct CDR3 sequences in the sample, roughly 13% were seen once. Sequenced input: whole blood. These receptors were taken from an adult who was a healthcare worker with PCR-confirmed SARS-CoV-2 infection or an uninfected control (not recorded which). Both conserved end residues are part of each CDR3. D genes are given only for firm matches. Clone size is given for some rows only: seen once, a few or many times, or a class if the clone is expanded.

J	length	size	D	V	CDR3	DNA
TRBJ2-7	13	many	.	TRBV5-5	CASSFADSYEQYF	TGTGCCAGCAGCTTCGCGGACTCCTACGAGCAGTACTTC
TRBJ2-6	16	few	.	TRBV20-1	CSARGQSYSGANVLTF	TGCAGTGCTAGAGGACAGTCGTACTCTGGGGCCAACGTCCTGACTTTC
TRBJ2-1	12	.	.	TRBV20-1	CSAPRAYNEQFF	TGCAGTGCTCCAAGGGCCTACAATGAGCAGTTCTTC
TRBJ2-1	15	.	.	TRBV9	CASSAERSSYNEQFF	TGTGCCAGCAGCGCCGAGAGGAGCTCCTACAATGAGCAGTTCTTC
TRBJ2-5	12	many	.	TRBV6-6	CASSPLGETQYF	TGTGCCAGCAGCCCCCTAGGAGAGACCCAGTACTTC
TRBJ2-3	14	.	.	TRBV6-5	CASSIALHTDTQYF	TGTGCCAGCAGCATAGCGCTACACACAGATACGCAGTATTTT
TRBJ2-7	14	many	TRBD2	TRBV11-1	CASSSSGGRYEQYF	TGTGCCAGCAGCTCCAGCGGGGGGCGCTACGAGCAGTACTTC
TRBJ1-6	12	many	.	TRBV6-2/TRBV6-3	CASSYRTSRLHF	TGTGCCAGCAGTTATAGGACTTCGCGGCTCCACTTT
TRBJ2-7	11	few	.	TRBV28	CASGGEPEQYF	TGTGCCAGCGGCGGTGAACCCGAGCAGTACTTC
TRBJ1-1	14	many	.	TRBV7-2	CASSSGQGNTEAFF	TGTGCCAGCAGTTCCGGTCAGGGGAACACTGAAGCTTTCTTT
TRBJ2-5	15	many	TRBD1	TRBV5-1	CASSIGQGWQETQYF	TGCGCCAGCAGCATAGGACAGGGTTGGCAAGAGACCCAGTACTTC
TRBJ2-7	14	.	TRBD2	TRBV2	CASRYGGNSYEQYF	TGTGCCAGCAGGTACGGGGGGAACTCCTACGAGCAGTACTTC
TRBJ1-5	17	few	TRBD1	TRBV19	CASSIVFGQGSNQPQHF	TGTGCCAGTAGTATAGTATTTGGACAGGGTAGCAATCAGCCCCAGCATTTT
TRBJ2-3	12	.	.	TRBV5-1	CASSLDGGTQYF	TGCGCCAGCAGCTTGGACGGGGGTACGCAGTATTTT
TRBJ1-1	15	.	.	TRBV7-8	CASSLAAQLNTEAFF	TGTGCCAGCAGCTTAGCGGCCCAGCTTAACACTGAAGCTTTCTTT
TRBJ1-6	14	few	TRBD1	TRBV6-1	CASSGTGIYSPLHF	TGTGCCAGCAGCGGGACAGGGATTTATTCACCCCTCCACTTT
TRBJ2-1	16	many	.	TRBV11-2	CASSLGNGGPYNEQFF	TGTGCCAGCAGCTTAGGAAACGGGGGGCCCTACAATGAGCAGTTCTTC
TRBJ1-3	15	.	TRBD1	TRBV20-1	CSARDDRVTGNTIYF	TGCAGTGCTAGAGATGACAGGGTAACTGGAAACACCATATATTTT
TRBJ2-3	15	many	TRBD2	TRBV19	CAGRTSGLEADTQYF	TGTGCAGGGAGGACTAGCGGGTTGGAAGCAGATACGCAGTATTTT
TRBJ2-5	18	few	.	TRBV20-1	CSARDSLDVQGLQETQYF	TGCAGTGCTAGAGATTCCCTGGACGTCCAGGGGCTCCAAGAGACCCAGTACTTC
TRBJ2-2	12	many	.	TRBV5-6	CASSWGTGELFF	TGTGCCAGCAGTTGGGGGACCGGGGAGCTGTTTTTT
TRBJ2-1	15	.	TRBD1	TRBV7-2	CASSPQTGGLYEQFF	TGTGCCAGCAGTCCTCAGACAGGGGGCTTGTATGAGCAGTTCTTC
TRBJ1-2	15	many	.	TRBV18	CASSPAQGRSIGYTF	TGTGCCAGCTCACCCGCCCAGGGGCGCAGTATTGGCTACACCTTC
TRBJ1-6	14	.	.	TRBV10-3	CAITRDSDSSPLHF	TGTGCCATCACCCGGGACTCGGACAGTTCACCCCTCCACTTT
TRBJ2-6	18	.	.	TRBV28	CASSPRLRASSGANVLTF	TGTGCCAGCAGTCCCCGGCTTCGGGCCAGCTCTGGGGCCAACGTCCTGACTTTC
TRBJ2-1	14	.	.	TRBV12-3/TRBV12-4	CASSLAPGGPFKFF	TGTGCCAGCAGTTTAGCGCCCGGGGGCCCCTTTAAGTTCTTC
TRBJ2-7	12	few	.	TRBV29-1	CSARGPGYEQYF	TGCAGCGCCAGAGGCCCCGGCTACGAGCAGTACTTC
TRBJ2-3	16	many	.	TRBV20-1	CSAPRYRGPYTDTQYF	TGCAGTGCCCCCCGCTATCGGGGGCCATACACAGATACGCAGTATTTT
TRBJ1-1	15	few	.	TRBV20-1	CSARDPGFMNTEAFF	TGCAGTGCTAGAGATCCGGGGTTTATGAACACTGAAGCTTTCTTT
TRBJ1-1	12	many	TRBD1	TRBV7-9	CASSLTGGEAFF	TGTGCCAGCAGCCTGACAGGGGGTGAAGCTTTCTTT
TRBJ1-2	15	.	.	TRBV21-1	CASLPAPGVGYGYTF	TGTGCCAGCTTACCAGCCCCGGGAGTCGGCTATGGCTACACCTTC
TRBJ2-1	14	few	TRBD1	TRBV7-2	CASTGQNSYNEQFF	TGTGCCAGCACGGGACAGAACTCCTACAATGAGCAGTTCTTC
TRBJ2-7	17	few	TRBD1	TRBV4-1	CASSQDHGTGLSYEQYF	TGCGCCAGCAGCCAAGATCACGGGACAGGGCTTTCCTACGAGCAGTACTTC
TRBJ2-5	12	many	.	TRBV20-1	CSPAKREETQYF	TGCAGCCCGGCCAAAAGGGAAGAGACCCAGTACTTC
TRBJ1-1	15	few	.	TRBV2	CASSPLSGVGTEAFF	TGTGCCAGCAGTCCACTAAGTGGTGTGGGCACTGAAGCTTTCTTT
TRBJ2-7	15	.	TRBD2	TRBV7-2	CASSRSGGSSYEQYF	TGTGCCAGCAGCCGAAGCGGGGGAAGCTCCTACGAGCAGTACTTC
TRBJ2-7	13	many	.	TRBV14	CASSQDRRNEQYF	TGTGCCAGCAGCCAAGACAGGAGGAACGAGCAGTACTTC
TRBJ2-1	14	many	TRBD2	TRBV20-1	CSAQSGGFYNEQFF	TGCAGTGCCCAGAGCGGGGGATTCTACAATGAGCAGTTCTTC
TRBJ2-3	16	many	.	TRBV18	CASSPPGRVGTDTQYF	TGTGCCAGCTCACCACCGGGTCGGGTAGGCACAGATACACAGTATTTT
TRBJ2-7	12	many	.	TRBV20-1	CSAPTGSYEQYF	TGCAGTGCCCCGACAGGTTCCTACGAGCAGTACTTC
TRBJ2-5	11	few	TRBD2	TRBV29-1	CSVAGRETQYF	TGCAGCGTTGCCGGGAGGGAGACCCAGTACTTC